What follows is one T cell receptor beta chain and its context. The assay was immunoSEQ multiplex PCR, and TCRdb's table has in-frame clones only and misses some. The repertoire holds under 85,000 clones, with approximately 97% as singletons. This sample stems from a study of technical replicates of blood from several donors. Germline V gives CDR1 ENHRY, CDR2 SYGVKD. The CDR3 length is 13 residues. V was pared by 6 bases and J by 8 bases, with 13 bases between. The receptor's source is a human donor in good health. This rearrangement joins TRBV10-3 to TRBJ2-2; D gene ambiguous. Sequenced: T cells isolated from PBMCs. The CDR3 DNA follows: TGTGCCATCAGCCTAGAAACGGAGGGGGAGCTGTTTTTT. Protein product: CAISLETEGELFF.